A single sample is the source of the 26 T cell receptor beta chains below, sequenced in a study of regulatory T cells in long-lasting Graves disease. Arm-PCR with iRepertoire HTBI primers amplified the CDR3 regions for these TCR beta libraries. TCRdb re-analysed the multiplex PCR reads in MiXCR, keeping a single row per CDR3 protein. The data contain approximately 230,000 distinct CDR3 sequences, about 16% of them singletons. Described time point: newly diagnosed GD, antithyroid drugs for less than 3 months. PBMC RNA was the source of the TCR library. The sample was peripheral blood mononuclear cells (PBMCs), taken at new diagnosis, from a patient treated with antithyroid drugs. These receptors all stem from a female donor with Graves disease.

There are many counts of this clonotype. This chain joins TRBV6-1 and TRBJ1-1; possible D gene TRBD1, 6 bases. Germline V lookup: CDR1 MNHNS, CDR2 SASEGT. The CDR3 contains 15 residues. V lost 8 bases and J lost 3, with 19 bases in between. The CDR3 sequence: CASAREGQGDTEAFF. CDR3 nucleotide sequence: TGTGCCAGCGCCAGAGAGGGACAAGGGGACACTGAAGCTTTCTTT.

This clonotype was seen a handful of times. This sequence may be a read error, since a much larger clone differs from it by one base. V usage is TRBV27 and J usage is TRBJ2-7, with unresolved D. This CDR3 has 14 residues. Germline lookup yields CDR1 MNHEY and CDR2 SMNVEV (reference sequence). The CDR3 loop is CTSKLLNSEYEQYF. The CDR3, as DNA: TGTACCAGCAAACTCCTGAACAGTGAGTACGAGCAGTACTTC.

This clonotype was counted at least ten times. The J gene is TRBJ2-1, the V gene TRBV29-1; no clear D gene. V lost 4 bases and J 0 bases, leaving 19 bases between the germline ends. The germline V gene encodes CDR1 SQVTM and CDR2 ANQGSEA. CDR3 length: 17 amino acids. CDR3 DNA sequence: TGCAGCGTTGGACCCGCCTACTTTCTTCTCTCCTACAATGAGCAGTTCTTC. Translation gives CSVGPAYFLLSYNEQFF.

By sample share, this clonotype is medium-sized. V is TRBV4-1 and J is TRBJ2-7; D may correspond to TRBD1 or TRBD2 (5 bases each). CDR1 and CDR2 from the germline V gene are MGHRA and YSYEKL. This CDR3 is 16 amino acids long. V was cut by 1 base and J by 3 bases, with 16 bases left in between. The CDR3 nucleotides are TGCGCCAGCAGCCAAGTATCGGGGTCAGGGAACTACGAGCAGTACTTC. It codes for CASSQVSGSGNYEQYF.

This clonotype has just a few counts. J is TRBJ2-5 and V is TRBV7-2; D might be TRBD1 (5 bases). Trimming shortened V by 7 bases and J by 5 bases, and 14 bases separated the two germline ends. Looked up from germline, CDR1 is SGHTA and CDR2 is FQGNSA. This CDR3 spans 13 amino acids. The CDR3 is CASNPQGRETQYF. CDR3 sequence (DNA): TGTGCCAGCAATCCTCAGGGAAGGGAGACCCAGTACTTC.

The chain carries TRBV9 and TRBJ2-7; 15 nucleotides line up with TRBD2. CDR3 length: 17 residues. Germline V gene lookup returns CDR1 SGDLS and CDR2 YYNGEE. Trimming took 0 bases from V and 2 from J; bases not matched to a gene: 3. This CDR3 reads CASSVEGTSGGTYEQYF. The CDR3 nucleotides read TGTGCCAGCAGCGTAGAGGGGACTAGCGGGGGGACCTACGAGCAGTACTTC.

As for this clonotype: Its ends do not fully match the called genes, so a read error is possible. The rearrangement uses TRBV20-1 and TRBJ2-1, with D perhaps matching TRBD1 (5 bases). Germline assignment: CDR1 DFQATT and CDR2 SNEGSKA (reference sequence). This CDR3 has 13 amino acids. The CDR3 sequence is CSAPKSGYNEQSF. The CDR3 DNA sequence: TGCAGCGCACCCAAATCAGGGTACAATGAGCAGTCCTTC.

This rearrangement joins TRBV4-3 to TRBJ2-1; TRBD2 matches at 12 bases. The length of the CDR3 is 18 residues. Looked up from germline, CDR1 is LGHNA and CDR2 is YSLEER. J gave up 7 bases and V 0 bases, and 10 bases lay outside the gene matches. CDR3 bases: TGCGCCAGCAGCCAAGATTGGACCGGACTAGCGGGAAAGAATGAGCAGTTCTTC. It encodes CASSQDWTGLAGKNEQFF.

The table lists this clonotype with many counts. The V gene is TRBV12-5, the J gene TRBJ2-2, with TRBD2 identical over 15 bases. Per germline, CDR1 LGHNT and CDR2 FRNRAP. Trimming at V came to 9 bases and at J to 7 bases, leaving 15 bases not matched to a gene. CDR3 length: 18 residues. The CDR3, as DNA: TGTGCTAGATGGACAGTTGGACTAGCGGGAGGGCCCGGCGGGGAGCTGTTTTTT. Its protein product is CARWTVGLAGGPGGELFF.

This clonotype was seen repeatedly, ten times or more. The chain has TRBV20-1 and TRBJ1-2, with unresolved D. The CDR3 runs 13 residues. V was cut by 6 bases and J by 3 bases, with 14 bases left in between. From germline, CDR1 is DFQATT and CDR2 SNEGSKA (reference sequence). In nucleotides, the CDR3 is TGCAGTGCCACCACCGGACGCGACTATGGCTACACCTTC. Amino acids: CSATTGRDYGYTF.

This clonotype was observed a few times. The rearrangement joins TRBV7-9 to TRBJ2-1, with a possible D match to TRBD2 (5 bases). The CDR3 consists of 14 residues. Germline V gives CDR1 SEHNR, CDR2 FQNEAQ (reference sequence). V was clipped by 0 bases and J by 8 bases, with 11 bases between them. DNA of the CDR3: TGTGCCAGCAGCTTAGCGGGAGTTGTGTATGAGCAGTTCTTC. This codes for CASSLAGVVYEQFF.

This chain connects TRBV7-9 to TRBJ2-7; TRBD1 agrees at 8 bases. The CDR3 has 15 amino acids. J lost 1 base, V lost 2 bases, and 4 bases had no gene match. Germline V lookup: CDR1 SEHNR, CDR2 FQNEAQ (reference sequence). The CDR3 sequence: CASSLRGQDSYEQYF. CDR3 coding DNA: TGTGCCAGCAGCTTACGGGGACAGGATTCCTACGAGCAGTACTTC.

This clonotype occurred many times. The chain links TRBV7-9 to TRBJ2-4, with TRBD1 matching over 10 bases. Germline V lookup: CDR1 SEHNR, CDR2 FQNEAQ (reference sequence). CDR3 length: 22 residues. Trimming cost V 1 base and J 0 bases; bases outside gene matches: 18. CDR3 loop: CASSLVESPGTGDDLAKNIQYF. The CDR3 nucleotides are TGTGCCAGCAGCTTAGTAGAGAGCCCCGGGACAGGGGACGATCTAGCCAAAAACATTCAGTACTTC.

This rearrangement joins TRBV18 to TRBJ2-1; TRBD2 matches 7 bases. CDR1 is KGHSH and CDR2 is LQKENI in the germline V gene. The junction had 3 bases not matched to a gene; V was cut back by 3 bases and J by 4 bases. This CDR3 is 14 amino acids long. In DNA, the CDR3 is TGTGCCAGCTCACCGGGGCGGGAGTACAATGAGCAGTTCTTC. Protein sequence: CASSPGREYNEQFF.

This clonotype was detected many times. V gene TRBV7-3 combines with J gene TRBJ2-2; no clear D gene. CDR1 is SGHTA and CDR2 is FQGTGA in the germline V gene. Trimming left V 6 bases short and J 4 bases short, with 18 bases between. This CDR3 region has 16 residues. CDR3 sequence: CASSFLGGAGTGELFF. In DNA form, the CDR3 reads TGTGCCAGCAGTTTCCTGGGCGGAGCCGGCACCGGGGAGCTGTTTTTT.

This clonotype was detected many times. The chain combines TRBV12-3 or TRBV12-4 with TRBJ2-5; D is possibly TRBD1 or TRBD2 (5 bases each). The CDR3 has 13 residues. Trimming took off 6 bases at V and 3 bases at J, with 11 bases between the two ends. Here the CDR3 reads CASSHRGEETQYF. The CDR3 region has the DNA TGTGCCAGCAGCCACCGGGGCGAAGAGACCCAGTACTTC.

Ten or more counts support this clonotype. This chain joins TRBV7-2 and TRBJ2-3; D is ambiguous. The germline V gene has CDR1 SGHTA and CDR2 FQGNSA. Trimming removed 2 bases at V and 0 bases at J, with 6 bases between. This CDR3 region has 14 residues. DNA of the CDR3: TGTGCCAGCAGCTTAACGAGCAGCACAGATACGCAGTATTTT. It translates to CASSLTSSTDTQYF.

This clonotype was seen many times. The CDR3 region is CASSIGPANNEQFF. The CDR3 DNA reads as TGTGCCAGTAGTATAGGTCCCGCCAACAATGAGCAGTTCTTC. The genes are TRBV19 and TRBJ2-1, with D unresolved. The V gene lost 1 base and the J gene lost 5 bases, with 9 bases spanning the gap. This CDR3 is 14 amino acids long. CDR1 and CDR2 (germline): LNHDA, SQIVND (reference sequence).

The CDR3 DNA reads as TGTGCCAGCAGTGACAGGGGGACGATGAACACTGAAGCTTTCTTT. Translating it yields CASSDRGTMNTEAFF. The rearrangement joins TRBV6-1 to TRBJ1-1; TRBD1 aligns across 7 bases. The CDR3 has 15 residues. CDR1 is MNHNS, CDR2 SASEGT, per germline. The J segment lost 0 bases and the V segment lost 3 bases, leaving 4 bases of the junction unmatched.

This clonotype was recorded many times. The chain uses TRBV6-1 and TRBJ1-5; 9 bases map to TRBD1. The CDR3 contains 14 residues. Unmatched junction bases numbered 7, after V lost 4 bases and J lost 9 bases. Germline V gives CDR1 MNHNS, CDR2 SASEGT. Written as DNA, the CDR3 is TGTGCCAGCAGTGGGACAGGGGTTTTTCGGCCCCAGCATTTT. Residues: CASSGTGVFRPQHF.

In its sample, this clonotype was seen many times. The genes are TRBV29-1 and TRBJ1-2, with 8 bases that match TRBD1. Germline CDR1 is SQVTM and CDR2 is ANQGSEA. V gave up 4 bases and J gave up 5 bases; unmatched junction bases: 6. CDR3 size: 13 residues. CDR3 loop: CSVVPGGGYGYTF. As DNA, the CDR3 is TGCAGCGTTGTTCCAGGGGGCGGGTATGGCTACACCTTC.

This clonotype was counted at least ten times. The junction shows a germline mismatch at one end, possibly a read error. The rearrangement joins TRBV24-1 to TRBJ2-1, with D possibly matching TRBD1 (5 bases). In germline, CDR1 is KGHDR, CDR2 SFDVKD. This CDR3 has 13 amino acids. CDR3: CATGASLYNEQFF. CDR3 nucleotide sequence: TGTGCCACAGGGGCTAGTCTCTACAATGAGCAGTTCTTT.

The genes are TRBV28 and TRBJ1-2; 7 bases match TRBD1. Germline V CDR1 and CDR2: MDHEN, SYDVKM. This CDR3 spans 13 amino acids. Germline trimming cut 5 bases from V and 4 bases from J; bases unmatched to any gene: 4. Here the CDR3 DNA reads TGTGCCAGCAGTGGACAGGTGGCCTATGGCTACACCTTC. Its translation is CASSGQVAYGYTF.

The chain joins TRBV5-1 to TRBJ2-7, with TRBD1 matching over 9 bases. The CDR3 is made up of 14 amino acids. Germline V lookup: CDR1 SGHRS, CDR2 YFSETQ. V shed 3 bases and J 6 bases; nucleotides not matched to a gene: 7. The CDR3 spells CASSSQGAQGEQYF. The CDR3 coding sequence is TGCGCCAGCAGCTCACAGGGGGCTCAGGGCGAGCAGTACTTC.

This clonotype has at least ten counts. The chain uses TRBV11-3 and TRBJ2-1, with 11 nucleotides matching TRBD2. V dropped 1 base and J dropped 10; count of bases not matched to a gene: 12. The CDR3 sequence is 17 residues long. From germline, CDR1 is SGHNT and CDR2 YENEEA. CDR3 DNA: TGTGCCAGCAGCTTAGGGAGGCTAGCGGGAGGTTCGGACGAGCAGTTCTTC. Amino acid sequence: CASSLGRLAGGSDEQFF.

In this sample, this clonotype turned up many times. The chain joins TRBV12-3 or TRBV12-4 to TRBJ2-2, with 10 bases matching TRBD2. CDR3 length equals 15 residues. The ends lost 5 bases at V and 6 bases at J; junction bases unmatched: 6. The CDR3 nucleotides are TGTGCCAGCAGTGCCTATAGCGGGAGGCCCGGGGAGCTGTTTTTT. Protein product: CASSAYSGRPGELFF.